The present T cell receptor (beta chain) was sequenced within a study of graft-versus-host responses after intestinal transplantation. Study as a whole: Grafts were multivisceral, liver-intestinal, or isolated intestinal. Once they had received anti-thymocyte globulin induction, all recipients took tacrolimus and steroids for roughly three years.

Sequencing was performed with immunoSEQ multiplex PCR; in TCRdb, only in-frame clones are kept and a portion is missing. The data show some 110,000 clones, with about 88% seen just once and around 0.9% held by the top ten. General observations from the study: After transplant, early declines in HvG clones were associated with peak levels of circulating GvH clones. Allografts carried high graft-versus-host to host-versus-graft clonal ratios in patients having graft-donor T cell macrochimerism.

With respect to this clone: As yet, its antigen is unknown.

CDR1 is SEHNR, CDR2 FQNEAQ, per germline (reference sequence). Trimming cost V 6 bases and J 2 bases, with 4 bases left between them. The CDR3 is made up of 12 amino acids. The sequenced sample was unstimulated CD4+ T cells sorted from spleen or lymph node cells, obtained before intestinal transplant. The chain joins TRBV7-9 to TRBJ2-2; D gene unclear. The sequence was obtained from a human donor who received an intestinal transplant. The CDR3 DNA reads as TGTGCCAGCAGATCAAACACCGGGGAGCTGTTTTTT. Amino acids: CASRSNTGELFF.